This TCR beta chain was sequenced during a study of tumor-infiltrating lymphocytes in primary liver carcinoma. The blood RNA (from unsorted whole blood) was obtained, and germline DNA was also extracted. The patients lived with chronic HBV infection and had not yet received any treatment. With 4 bases removed from V and 5 bases from J, the gap between germline ends came to 14 bases. This CDR3 is 14 amino acids long. Germline CDR1 is MDHEN and CDR2 is SYDVKM. From 500 ng total RNA, TCR beta cDNA was generated with a primer in the constant region. Construction of TCR beta libraries relied on three successive nested multiplex PCR rounds employing slightly modified ARM-PCR. A C-beta reverse primer and TRBV1-TRBV30 forward primers served in each of the first two PCR rounds, at approximately 10 cycles apiece. MiXCR, applied by TCRdb to the multiplex PCR reads, yields one record per CDR3 protein. The sample holds over 250,000 distinct CDR3 sequences, 58% seen once.

Study results and caveats: Tumors reached a significantly greater top-250-clone fraction than blood did (p = 0.039).

This clonotype was counted between two and nine times. Its cognate antigen is unknown. This sequence joins TRBV28 and TRBJ2-5; a weak D match, TRBD1 (6 bases). The specimen sequenced was peripheral blood. This receptor was taken from a woman aged 25-40 years with primary liver carcinoma and hepatitis B virus infection. The CDR3 reads CASSSRGPGETQYF. The DNA of the CDR3 is TGTGCCAGCAGTTCCAGGGGCCCCGGGGAGACCCAGTACTTC.